The rows below give T cell receptor beta chains drawn from one sample of a study of glioma-infiltrating T cells. TCRdb re-called the multiplex PCR reads through MiXCR, storing one row per CDR3 protein. The sample lists more than 300,000 distinct CDR3 sequences; less than 50% were seen once. The sequencing input was glioma tissue, nonneoplastic brain tissue, or PBMCs (not recorded which). These TCRs come from a human donor with low-grade glioma or glioblastoma, undergoing nonglioma brain surgery, or in good health (not recorded which). The CDR3 runs from the conserved cysteine through the conserved F or W.

j_call	v_call	cdr3_aa
TRBJ2-3	TRBV6-2/TRBV6-3	CASSPAFDRSTDTQYF
TRBJ2-7	TRBV6-1	CASSLSGRDHGQYF
TRBJ2-6	TRBV19	CASSISPGTGANVLTF
TRBJ2-1	TRBV4-1	CASSRELTSGRRNEQFF
TRBJ2-3	TRBV20-1	CSAREPLAGTLYTDTQYF
TRBJ2-1	TRBV27	CASSWTSGDNEQFF
TRBJ2-3	TRBV19	CASSPDGQSGSADTQYF
TRBJ2-1	TRBV27	CASREPSGTSGSYNEQFF
TRBJ2-2	TRBV7-2	CASEPGLNTGELFF
TRBJ1-3	TRBV15	CATSRERYSGNTIYF
TRBJ2-5	TRBV14	CASSQDRTWKYF
TRBJ1-2	TRBV28	CASRYWGQGPYGYTF
TRBJ2-3	TRBV27	CASSPSPRVFRPSTDTQYF
TRBJ1-6	TRBV4-1	CASSQGLWPLHF
TRBJ2-7	TRBV3-1	CASSQAGGANYEQYF
TRBJ1-5	TRBV6-5	CAGSSDRVQPQHF
TRBJ1-1	TRBV7-8	CASSPDRDRMGAFF
TRBJ2-3	TRBV3-1	CASSLSDGADTQYF